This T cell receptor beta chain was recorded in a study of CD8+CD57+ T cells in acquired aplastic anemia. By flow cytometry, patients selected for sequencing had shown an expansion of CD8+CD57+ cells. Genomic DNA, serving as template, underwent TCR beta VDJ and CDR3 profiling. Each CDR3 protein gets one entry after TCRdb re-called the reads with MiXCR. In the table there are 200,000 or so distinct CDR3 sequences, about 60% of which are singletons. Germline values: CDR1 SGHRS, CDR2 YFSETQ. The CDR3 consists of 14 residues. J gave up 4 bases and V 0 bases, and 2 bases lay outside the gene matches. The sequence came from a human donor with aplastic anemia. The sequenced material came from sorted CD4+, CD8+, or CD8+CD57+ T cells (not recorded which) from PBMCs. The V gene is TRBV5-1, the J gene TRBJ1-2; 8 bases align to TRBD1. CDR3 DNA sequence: TGCGCCAGCAGCTTGGTCGGGACAGGCTATGGCTACACCTTC. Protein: CASSLVGTGYGYTF.